Below, 31 T cell receptor beta chains from the same sample are listed, as sequenced in a study of CD8 T cells in Susac syndrome. An input of about 0.5 to 1 ug of RNA was subjected to reverse transcription using random hexamers. Using its own MiXCR run on the immunoSEQ multiplex PCR reads, TCRdb lists one record per CDR3 protein. The data hold around 180,000 distinct CDR3 sequences, with roughly 95% observed a single time. Input material: CD8+ T cells from PBMCs. The receptor set was obtained from a human donor with multiple sclerosis.

Only one count was recorded for this clonotype. The V and J genes are TRBV7-9 and TRBJ1-1; unclear D gene. Germline V gene lookup returns CDR1 SEHNR and CDR2 FQNEAQ (reference sequence). Trimming left V 5 bases short and J 10 bases short, with 14 bases between. The CDR3 loop spans 12 amino acids. The CDR3 here is CASSPRPGRAFF. In nucleotides, the CDR3 is TGTGCCAGCAGCCCAAGGCCCGGACGAGCTTTCTTT.

V usage is TRBV27 and J usage is TRBJ2-1; D gene unclear. CDR3 size: 13 residues. Trimming took 8 bases from V and 0 from J, leaving 8 bases between them. Germline-derived CDR1 and CDR2 are MNHEY and SMNVEV (reference sequence). CDR3 coding DNA: TGTGCCAGCGGCGGTAGCTCCTACAATGAGCAGTTCTTC. This translates into CASGGSSYNEQFF.

CDR3 nucleotide sequence: TGTGCCAGCAGTTTACTGTCTAGCGGAGGGGATACGCAGTATTTT. The encoded protein is CASSLLSSGGDTQYF. The V gene is TRBV27, the J gene TRBJ2-3; 7 bases match TRBD2. V shed 2 bases and J 6 bases; nucleotides not matched to a gene: 8. The CDR3 covers 15 residues. The V gene's germline CDR1 is MNHEY and CDR2 SMNVEV (reference sequence).

The chain links TRBV15 to TRBJ1-1; unclear D gene. V gave up 4 bases and J gave up 4 bases, with 16 bases separating them. CDR1 is LNHNV and CDR2 is YYDKDF in the germline V gene (reference sequence). The CDR3 runs 15 residues. The CDR3 reads CATSTKTERSTEAFF. CDR3 sequence (DNA): TGTGCCACCAGCACAAAAACCGAGAGGAGCACTGAAGCTTTCTTT.

The J gene is TRBJ2-1, the V gene TRBV29-1; 7 positions match TRBD2. Germline values: CDR1 SQVTM, CDR2 ANQGSEA. This CDR3 is 13 amino acids long. After removal of 2 bases from V and 7 bases from J, the junction contained 5 bases not matched to a gene. DNA of the CDR3: TGCAGCGTTGAATCCCCGGGAGGTAATGAGCAGTTCTTC. As protein: CSVESPGGNEQFF.

The DNA of the CDR3 is TGTGCCAGCAGGGACAGGGGAAAAGAGACCCAGTACTTC. This codes for CASRDRGKETQYF. The chain links TRBV2 to TRBJ2-5, with 9 bases lining up with TRBD1. In germline, CDR1 is SNHLY, CDR2 FYNNEI. J was trimmed by 3 bases and V by 6 bases; bases with no gene match: 2. The length of the CDR3 is 13 residues.

The rearrangement uses TRBV2 and TRBJ2-1, with D perhaps TRBD2 (5 bases). The germline CDR1 and CDR2 sequences are SNHLY and FYNNEI. Trimming left V 3 bases short and J 5 bases short, with 20 bases between. The CDR3 contains 17 residues. The CDR3 DNA reads TGTGCCAGCAGTGAGGCCCCGGCGGGCCAAAACAACAATGAGCAGTTCTTC. Its translation: CASSEAPAGQNNNEQFF.

The rearrangement uses TRBV29-1 and TRBJ1-2; D may be TRBD1 (5 bases). Per germline, CDR1 SQVTM and CDR2 ANQGSEA. V lost 4 bases and J lost 3, with 18 bases in between. The CDR3 extends over 15 amino acids. CDR3 nucleotide sequence: TGCAGCGTTGGAGGAGACGGGGCTGTTTACTATGGCTACACCTTC. Amino acids: CSVGGDGAVYYGYTF.

Written as DNA, the CDR3 is TGTGCCAGCAGCTTGGATGGCGGAAGAAATTATGAGCAGTACTTC. Its translation: CASSLDGGRNYEQYF. The V gene is TRBV5-6, the J gene TRBJ2-7, with D unresolved. V was clipped by 0 bases and J by 7 bases, with 17 bases between them. The CDR3 spans 15 residues. Germline assignment: CDR1 SGHDT and CDR2 YYEEEE. Supplemented by reference TRBV5-6 and TRBJ2-7, the full variable domain reads DAGVTQSPTHLIKTRGQQVTLRCSPKSGHDTVSWYQQALGQGPQFIFQYYEEEERQRGNFPDRFSGHQFPNYSSELNVNALLLGDSALYLCASSLDGGRNYEQYFGPGTRLTVT.

The chain has TRBV30 and TRBJ2-1; D gene ambiguous. The germline V gene encodes CDR1 GTSNPN and CDR2 SVGIG (reference sequence). This CDR3 is built from 13 residues. V dropped 0 bases and J dropped 2 bases, with 5 bases sitting between them. The chain's CDR3 is CAWSVAAYNEQFF. The DNA for the CDR3 is TGTGCCTGGAGTGTCGCGGCCTACAATGAGCAGTTCTTC.

The chain recombines TRBV3-1 with TRBJ1-1, with D unclear. CDR1 and CDR2 (germline): LGHDT, YNNKEL (reference sequence). Deletions cut 0 bases from V and 0 bases from J, with 17 bases between. The CDR3 has 18 residues. This chain's CDR3 is CASSQDTFEDEMNTEAFF. The CDR3 DNA reads as TGTGCCAGCAGCCAAGATACATTCGAGGATGAGATGAACACTGAAGCTTTCTTT.

The J gene is TRBJ2-7, the V gene TRBV29-1; D is perhaps TRBD1 (6 bases). V was pared by 5 bases and J by 4 bases, with 12 bases between. The CDR3 runs to 12 residues. CDR1 is SQVTM and CDR2 is ANQGSEA in the germline V gene. CDR3 DNA: TGCAGCGTTAAGGGACAAAAGTACGAGCAGTACTTC. Translation gives CSVKGQKYEQYF.

This rearrangement joins TRBV20-1 to TRBJ1-1, with D unresolved. The CDR3 consists of 12 residues. Looked up from germline, CDR1 is DFQATT and CDR2 is SNEGSKA (reference sequence). Trimming removed 2 bases from V and 6 bases from J, with 10 bases in between. In nucleotides, the CDR3 is TGCAGTGCTAGACACTACGGGGCTGAAGCTTTCTTT. The encoded protein is CSARHYGAEAFF.

The DNA for the CDR3 is TGTGCCGTACAGAAGAACACTGAAGCTTTCTTT. Translating it yields CAVQKNTEAFF. The J gene is TRBJ1-1, the V gene TRBV2; no firm D call. CDR3 size: 11 residues. V was clipped by 11 bases and J by 1 base, with 8 bases between them. Germline V gene sequence: CDR1 SNHLY, CDR2 FYNNEI.

This clonotype was observed once. The chain is built from TRBV29-1 and TRBJ2-5, with TRBD2 identical over 12 bases. After removal of 6 bases from V and 4 bases from J, the junction contained 15 bases not matched to a gene. The CDR3 loop spans 17 amino acids. From germline, CDR1 is SQVTM and CDR2 ANQGSEA. The CDR3 bases are TGCAGCGTGGCGGGGACTAGCGGGTGGGCTACCTCAGAGACCCAGTACTTC. It specifies CSVAGTSGWATSETQYF.

The chain employs TRBV7-9 and TRBJ2-7, with D possibly being TRBD2 (6 bases). CDR1 is SEHNR and CDR2 is FQNEAQ in the germline V gene (reference sequence). This CDR3 region has 14 residues. Trimming removed 5 bases from V and 6 bases from J, with 17 bases in between. This CDR3 is CASSPEGRSLEQYF. CDR3 DNA: TGTGCCAGCAGCCCCGAGGGGAGGAGTCTCGAGCAGTACTTC.

The rearrangement uses TRBV7-9 and TRBJ2-7; D uncertain. Germline-derived CDR1 and CDR2 are SEHNR and FQNEAQ (reference sequence). The V gene lost 5 bases and the J gene lost 4 bases, with 9 bases spanning the gap. The CDR3 sequence is 12 residues long. This chain's CDR3 is CASSPRAYEQYF. The CDR3 DNA reads TGTGCCAGCAGCCCCCGCGCTTACGAGCAGTACTTC.

This chain links TRBV7-9 with TRBJ1-1; tentatively, D is TRBD1 (5 bases). From germline, CDR1 is SEHNR and CDR2 FQNEAQ (reference sequence). The V and J ends lost 5 bases and 4 bases respectively, with 14 bases between them. The CDR3 contains 14 residues. CDR3 in DNA: TGTGCCAGCAGCCGGGGGTACCGGGGCACTGAAGCTTTCTTT. Protein: CASSRGYRGTEAFF.

The chain links TRBV20-1 to TRBJ1-2; 7 bases map to TRBD1. The germline V gene has CDR1 DFQATT and CDR2 SNEGSKA (reference sequence). The V gene end was trimmed by 5 bases and the J gene end by 7 bases; junction bases not matched to a gene: 16. The CDR3 spans 15 residues. CDR3 protein: CSASPLGQGVSGYTF. The CDR3 DNA sequence: TGCAGTGCTTCCCCCTTGGGGCAGGGGGTGTCTGGCTACACCTTC.

CDR3 protein: CASSRRTGGTNTEAFF. DNA of the CDR3: TGTGCCAGCAGCCGAAGGACAGGGGGAACAAACACTGAAGCTTTCTTT. J is TRBJ1-1 and V is TRBV28; 10 bases are a match to TRBD1. CDR3 length: 16 residues. V was pared by 6 bases and J by 2 bases, with 9 bases of the junction left unmatched. Germline CDR1 is MDHEN and CDR2 is SYDVKM.

The chain links TRBV30 to TRBJ2-5; the D gene could be TRBD1 or TRBD2 (5 bases each). Per germline, CDR1 GTSNPN and CDR2 SVGIG (reference sequence). With 2 bases removed from V and 2 bases from J, the gap between germline ends came to 15 bases. The CDR3 runs to 15 residues. The CDR3 is CAWSWGGGDQETQYF. The CDR3, as DNA: TGTGCCTGGAGTTGGGGTGGGGGTGATCAAGAGACCCAGTACTTC.

J is TRBJ2-3 and V is TRBV25-1, with TRBD1 matching 10 bases. There are 18 residues in the CDR3. The junction had 11 bases not matched to a gene; V was cut back by 2 bases and J by 3 bases. Germline lookup yields CDR1 MGHDK and CDR2 SYGVNS. The CDR3 DNA follows: TGTGCCAGCAGTGAACCCGCCGGGACAGGGGTACGGACAGATACGCAGTATTTT. Protein sequence: CASSEPAGTGVRTDTQYF. Full variable domain (outside the CDR3, taken from reference TRBV25-1 and TRBJ2-3): EADIYQTPRYLVIGTGKKITLECSQTMGHDKMYWYQQDPGMELHLIHYSYGVNSTEKGDLSSESTVSRIRTEHFPLTLESARPSHTSQYLCASSEPAGTGVRTDTQYFGPGTRLTVL.

A single count supports this clonotype. The chain links TRBV29-1 to TRBJ1-4, with 8 bases matching TRBD1. Germline CDR1 and CDR2: SQVTM and ANQGSEA. This CDR3 has 16 amino acids. V shed 5 bases, J shed 4 bases, and the junction held 12 bases outside the gene matches. The CDR3, as DNA: TGCAGCGTTCGGCAGGGACAGGTTCCCCTTAATGAAAAACTGTTTTTT. Translated, it gives CSVRQGQVPLNEKLFF.

This clonotype occurred a few times. The chain couples TRBV28 to TRBJ2-7; D assignment may be TRBD1 or TRBD2 (5 bases each). The germline gives CDR1 MDHEN, CDR2 SYDVKM. There are 14 residues in the CDR3. With 3 bases removed from V and 3 bases from J, the gap between germline ends came to 12 bases. The CDR3 is CASSLVGASYEQYF. In DNA form, the CDR3 reads TGTGCCAGCAGTTTGGTCGGGGCGAGCTACGAGCAGTACTTC.

The V gene is TRBV27, the J gene TRBJ2-1; D is ambiguous. Per germline, CDR1 MNHEY and CDR2 SMNVEV (reference sequence). Trimming pared 2 bases from V and 4 bases from J, leaving 15 bases between. There are 16 residues in the CDR3. For the CDR3, the DNA is TGTGCCAGCAGTTTAGGTCTCGGGCGGTGGTACAATGAGCAGTTCTTC. Amino acids: CASSLGLGRWYNEQFF.

The chain combines TRBV14 with TRBJ1-2, with D possibly matching TRBD1 (5 bases). The ends were cut back, 1 base at V and 10 bases at J, with 13 bases in the middle. Germline V gene data show CDR1 as SGHDN and CDR2 as FVKESK. The CDR3 has 13 residues. CDR3 in amino acids: CASSQVPGRDYTF. Written as DNA, the CDR3 is TGTGCCAGCAGCCAAGTACCAGGGAGGGACTACACCTTC. Complete variable domain (other parts from reference TRBV14 and TRBJ1-2): EAGVTQFPSHSVIEKGQTVTLRCDPISGHDNLYWYRRVMGKEIKFLLHFVKESKQDESGMPNNRFLAERTGGTYSTLKVQPAELEDSGVYFCASSQVPGRDYTFGSGTRLTVV.

The V gene is TRBV27, the J gene TRBJ2-7, with D tentatively TRBD1 (6 bases). The germline CDR1 and CDR2 sequences are MNHEY and SMNVEV (reference sequence). The CDR3 loop spans 13 amino acids. Trimming took 2 bases from V and 2 from J, leaving 7 bases between them. The CDR3, as DNA: TGTGCCAGCAGTTTAAAGGGGGCCTACGAGCAGTACTTC. Its translation: CASSLKGAYEQYF.

Details on this clonotype: Mismatch with germline at one junction end may stem from a read error. This rearrangement joins TRBV18 to TRBJ2-1, with a possible D match to TRBD1 (6 bases). The CDR3 has 12 amino acids. Per the germline V gene, CDR1 is KGHSH and CDR2 is LQKENI. The CDR3 sequence: CASSPQGHEQFF. CDR3 DNA sequence: TGTGCCAGCTCGCCACAGGGTCATGAGCAGTTCTTC.

V is TRBV7-2 and J is TRBJ2-1; 12 bases are shared with TRBD2. Per the germline V gene, CDR1 is SGHTA and CDR2 is FQGNSA. The CDR3 consists of 19 residues. The ends lost 0 bases at V and 0 bases at J; junction bases unmatched: 6. The CDR3 DNA is TGTGCCAGCAGCTTAGCTCCTAGCGGGGGGGTGAGCTCCTACAATGAGCAGTTCTTC. As protein: CASSLAPSGGVSSYNEQFF.

The CDR3 is CASSMGARFPEAFF. In DNA, the CDR3 is TGTGCCAGTAGTATGGGAGCTCGGTTCCCTGAAGCTTTCTTT. This rearrangement joins TRBV19 to TRBJ1-1; D gene unclear. Trimming took off 3 bases at V and 6 bases at J, with 14 bases between the two ends. From germline, CDR1 is LNHDA and CDR2 SQIVND (reference sequence). CDR3 size: 14 residues.

J is TRBJ1-2 and V is TRBV29-1; 7 bases align to TRBD1. The CDR3 length is 12 residues. CDR1 and CDR2 from the germline V gene are SQVTM and ANQGSEA. Trimming at V came to 5 bases and at J to 8 bases, leaving 8 bases not matched to a gene. In DNA form, the CDR3 reads TGCAGCGTTCTTGCAGGGGGAGGGGGCTACACCTTC. This sequence encodes CSVLAGGGGYTF.